This entry is about one T cell receptor (beta chain). The specificity of this receptor is unknown. No base quality values were provided; no much bigger clone lies one nucleotide off. TCRbeta CDR3 regions were amplified from genomic DNA using the immunoSEQ Assay, a bias-controlled multiplex PCR. The authors processed their data as follows. Within the assay, amplification of reference gene primers was used to estimate how many nucleated cells each sample contained. Sequence reads were collapsed and filtered to measure the absolute abundance of every unique TCRbeta CDR3 rearrangement. Productive Simpson clonality was computed per sample as the square root of Simpson's diversity index over productive rearrangements. In its TCRdb copy, this immuneACCESS table keeps in-frame sequences only and misses some clones. Where compared with another copy, unresolved V genes explain less than half of these, and the others have no known cause. That table supplies the V and J calls and clone size; D and trimming were determined from the DNA. For this sample the table gives hundreds of thousands of clones, of which less than 85% were detected only once. The leading ten clones occupy around 20% of the sample.

These data come from a study of blood T cell repertoires in COVID-19 (dated by TCRdb to 2018 to 2021). In the study overall: Samples covering the acute and convalescent phases of COVID-19 were provided by collaborators in the United States, Italy and Spain. The prospective study material was composed of cDNA or gDNA derived from T cells, B-cell-depleted T cells, or PBMCs. Subjects who had been exposed to COVID-19, were actively infected with it, or had recovered from it provided the deeply sampled blood TCRbeta repertoires that made up the dataset. The repertoires were released in a freely available public database intended as a resource for research on the immune response to SARS-CoV-2. The samples were drawn from two sources: the first 160 participants of the ongoing ImmuneRACE study, and 950 to 1,500 subjects contributed by 6 global collaborators. A de-identified subject ID, COVID-19 status, age in years and sex were almost always included in the sample metadata. Where available, HLA class I and class II types were taken from metadata supplied by the sample provider and were not determined by assay-based typing.

V is cut by 0 bases and J by 8 bases, and the space between the germline ends is 7 bases. The germline V gene encodes CDR1 LGHNA and CDR2 YNFKEQ. The CDR3 spans 12 residues, from the cysteine through the phenylalanine. Only CDR3 DNA is held: 36 bases, read in frame from base 1. Participants in the prospective study were enrolled through a virtual design, were aged about 18 to 100 years, and lived in approximately 25 United States geographic areas. Cohort assignment in the prospective study relied on participant-reported clinical history from a screening survey and a study questionnaire. Recovered participants in ImmuneRACE Cohort 3 were defined by two consecutive negative NP/OP PCR tests, clearance by a healthcare professional, or resolution of symptoms. In the prospective study, whole blood, serum and a nasopharyngeal or oropharyngeal swab were collected from each participant by mobile phlebotomists. Participants in the prospective study had the option to provide additional blood draws and questionnaires over a 2-month period. Before DNA extraction, blood samples from the prospective study were shipped at room temperature or frozen.

General conclusions and limits of the study: Clinical and demographic metadata were provided uncurated, with the amount varying by source and participant.

This TCR was recovered from a man aged 35-49 years who had recovered from COVID-19. Sequencing was carried out using PBMCs or T cells enriched from blood (not recorded which). The chain is assembled from TRBV4-2 and TRBJ1-2; the D gene is perhaps TRBD1, from 5 matching bases. The nucleotides read TGTGCCAGCAGCCAAGACTGGGGCGGCTACACCTTC. Its protein is CASSQDWGGYTF.